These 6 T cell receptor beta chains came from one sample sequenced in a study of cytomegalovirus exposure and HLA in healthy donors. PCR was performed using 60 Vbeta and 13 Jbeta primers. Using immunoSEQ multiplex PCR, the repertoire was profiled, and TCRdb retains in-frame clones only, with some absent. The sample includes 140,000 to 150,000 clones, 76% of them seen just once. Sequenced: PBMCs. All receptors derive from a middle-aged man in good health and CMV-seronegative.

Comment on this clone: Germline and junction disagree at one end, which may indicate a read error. The CDR3 region has the DNA TGTTCCAGCAGCTTAACGCTAGCGGGGAGCACAGATACGCAGTATTTT. Amino acids: CSSSLTLAGSTDTQYF. The chain carries TRBV7-9 and TRBJ2-3; 9 nucleotides match TRBD2. This CDR3 spans 16 amino acids. Per the germline V gene, CDR1 is SEHNR and CDR2 is FQNEAQ (reference sequence).

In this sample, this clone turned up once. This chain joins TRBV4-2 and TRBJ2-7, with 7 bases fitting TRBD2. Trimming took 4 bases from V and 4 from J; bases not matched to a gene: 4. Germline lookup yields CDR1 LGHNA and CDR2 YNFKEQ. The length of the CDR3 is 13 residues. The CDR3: CASSPLGGYEQYF. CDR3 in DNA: TGTGCCAGCAGCCCCCTCGGGGGGTACGAGCAGTACTTC.

CDR3 region: CSVSSRLQETQYF. DNA for the CDR3: TGCAGCGTTTCTAGCAGATTACAAGAGACCCAGTACTTC. The genes are TRBV29-1 and TRBJ2-5; the D gene is possibly TRBD2 (5 bases). Germline loops: CDR1 SQVTM, CDR2 ANQGSEA. This CDR3 has 13 residues. Trimming cost V 5 bases and J 2 bases, with 12 bases left between them.

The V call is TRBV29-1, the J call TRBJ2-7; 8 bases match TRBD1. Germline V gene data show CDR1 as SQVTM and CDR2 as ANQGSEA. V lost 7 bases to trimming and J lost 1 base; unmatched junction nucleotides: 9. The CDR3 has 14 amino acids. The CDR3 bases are TGCAGCGCTTCGACAGGACAGGGATCCTACGAGCAGTACTTC. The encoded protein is CSASTGQGSYEQYF.

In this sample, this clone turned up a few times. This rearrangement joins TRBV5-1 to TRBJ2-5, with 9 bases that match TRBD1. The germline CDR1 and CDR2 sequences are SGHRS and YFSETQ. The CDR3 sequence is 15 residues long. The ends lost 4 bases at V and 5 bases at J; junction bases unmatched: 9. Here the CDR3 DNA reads TGCGCCAGCAGCCTTGGGACAGGGCGTGTGGAGACCCAGTACTTC. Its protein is CASSLGTGRVETQYF.

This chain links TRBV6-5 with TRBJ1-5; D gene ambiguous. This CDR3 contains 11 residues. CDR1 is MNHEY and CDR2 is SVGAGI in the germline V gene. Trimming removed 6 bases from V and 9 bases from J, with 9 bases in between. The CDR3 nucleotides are TGTGCCAGCAGGGGCATTGGGCCCCAGCATTTT. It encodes CASRGIGPQHF.